A selection of T cell receptor beta chains follows, all from one sample in a study of T cells in localized non-small cell lung cancer. Sequencing was performed with immunoSEQ multiplex PCR; in TCRdb, only in-frame clones are kept and a portion is missing. The data hold tens of thousands of clones, with about 90% observed a single time. The sequencing used peripheral blood, collected before any cancer treatment. These receptors came from a male donor older than 55 with stage III squamous cell lung carcinoma. CDR3s include the opening cysteine and the closing phenylalanine or tryptophan. A D gene is named only where the DNA matches it firmly. Expanded clones get a size class; other rows say once, few or many, or leave the size out.

v_gene: TRBV5-1
j_gene: TRBJ1-1
d_gene: NA
len: 14
abundance: NA
CDR3nt: TGCGCCAGCAGCTTGGAGGGGGAAACAACTGAAGCTTTCTTT
CDR3aa: CASSLEGETTEAFF

v_gene: TRBV6-5
j_gene: TRBJ1-1
d_gene: NA
len: 15
abundance: NA
CDR3nt: TGTGCCAGCAGTTACTCGGCAGGGTGGGTTACTGAAGCTTTCTTT
CDR3aa: CASSYSAGWVTEAFF

v_gene: TRBV19
j_gene: TRBJ2-2
d_gene: TRBD1
len: 14
abundance: NA
CDR3nt: TGTGCCAGTAGACAGGGGCTTAACACCGGGGAGCTGTTTTTT
CDR3aa: CASRQGLNTGELFF

v_gene: TRBV5-1
j_gene: TRBJ2-5
d_gene: NA
len: 15
abundance: NA
CDR3nt: TGCGCCAGCAGCCCGGCAGTTAACAACCAAGAGACCCAGTACTTC
CDR3aa: CASSPAVNNQETQYF

v_gene: TRBV9
j_gene: TRBJ2-4
d_gene: TRBD1
len: 15
abundance: NA
CDR3nt: TGTGCCAGCAGCGTAGGAGACAGGGGCAAAAACATTCAGTACTTC
CDR3aa: CASSVGDRGKNIQYF

v_gene: TRBV28
j_gene: TRBJ2-1
d_gene: TRBD1
len: 16
abundance: NA
CDR3nt: TGTGCCAGCAGTCACTCCGGGACAGGGGCAAACAATGAGCAGTTCTTC
CDR3aa: CASSHSGTGANNEQFF

v_gene: TRBV6-5
j_gene: TRBJ2-4
d_gene: NA
len: 12
abundance: NA
CDR3nt: TGTGCCAGCAGTTACGGCGAGAACATTCAGTACTTC
CDR3aa: CASSYGENIQYF

v_gene: TRBV4-2
j_gene: TRBJ1-4
d_gene: TRBD1
len: 18
abundance: NA
CDR3nt: TGTGCCAGCAGCCAAGATCCGCACAGGGGTCAGCTTAATGAAAAACTGTTTTTT
CDR3aa: CASSQDPHRGQLNEKLFF

v_gene: TRBV28
j_gene: TRBJ1-2
d_gene: TRBD1
len: 13
abundance: once
CDR3nt: TGTGCCAGCAGTTTAAGGGACAGGGCCCGATCGACCTTC
CDR3aa: CASSLRDRARSTF

v_gene: TRBV28
j_gene: TRBJ1-4
d_gene: NA
len: 11
abundance: NA
CDR3nt: TGTGCCATGGGACATAGTGAAAAACTGTTTTTT
CDR3aa: CAMGHSEKLFF

v_gene: TRBV10-1
j_gene: TRBJ1-1
d_gene: TRBD1
len: 14
abundance: NA
CDR3nt: TGCGCCAGCAGGGCAGGGGGCCAGGACACTGAAGCTTTCTTT
CDR3aa: CASRAGGQDTEAFF

v_gene: TRBV9
j_gene: TRBJ2-6
d_gene: NA
len: 18
abundance: NA
CDR3nt: TGTGCCAGCAGCCCCGGGGGACGGATTCTCTCTGGGGCCAACGTCCTGACTTTC
CDR3aa: CASSPGGRILSGANVLTF

v_gene: TRBV4-2
j_gene: TRBJ1-2
d_gene: NA
len: 13
abundance: NA
CDR3nt: TGTGCCAGCAGCCACGAACAGGCCTATGGCTACACCTTC
CDR3aa: CASSHEQAYGYTF

v_gene: TRBV7-2
j_gene: TRBJ1-1
d_gene: NA
len: 13
abundance: NA
CDR3nt: TGTGCCAGCAGCACTGAGATGAACACTGAAGCTTTCTTT
CDR3aa: CASSTEMNTEAFF

v_gene: TRBV6-5
j_gene: TRBJ2-2
d_gene: TRBD1
len: 15
abundance: few
CDR3nt: TGTGCCAGCAGTCCTGGACAGGGGGGGGCCGGGGAGCTGTTTTTT
CDR3aa: CASSPGQGGAGELFF

v_gene: TRBV9
j_gene: TRBJ2-3
d_gene: TRBD1
len: 17
abundance: NA
CDR3nt: TGTGCCAGCAGCGTTAACCCACTGGGACAGAGCACAGATACGCAGTATTTT
CDR3aa: CASSVNPLGQSTDTQYF

v_gene: TRBV6-5
j_gene: TRBJ2-6
d_gene: NA
len: 14
abundance: NA
CDR3nt: TGTGCCAGCTCGCGGGCCTCTGGGGCCAACGTCCTGACTTTC
CDR3aa: CASSRASGANVLTF

v_gene: TRBV5-1
j_gene: TRBJ1-2
d_gene: TRBD1
len: 14
abundance: NA
CDR3nt: TGCGCCAGCAGCTTGAATCACAGGGGGGATGGCTACACCTTC
CDR3aa: CASSLNHRGDGYTF

v_gene: TRBV5-1
j_gene: TRBJ2-5
d_gene: NA
len: 14
abundance: NA
CDR3nt: TGCGCCAGCAGCAAGTCCCGGGACGTCGAGACCCAGTACTTC
CDR3aa: CASSKSRDVETQYF

v_gene: TRBV9
j_gene: TRBJ2-1
d_gene: NA
len: 14
abundance: NA
CDR3nt: TGTGCCAGCAGCGTAGGAACAGCAAACAATGAGCAGTTCTTC
CDR3aa: CASSVGTANNEQFF

v_gene: TRBV5-8
j_gene: TRBJ2-1
d_gene: TRBD2
len: 19
abundance: NA
CDR3nt: TGTGCCAGCAGCTCTCTTGGGACTAGCGGGGGGGCTTTTTACAATGAGCAGTTCTTC
CDR3aa: CASSSLGTSGGAFYNEQFF

v_gene: TRBV14
j_gene: TRBJ2-1
d_gene: NA
len: 13
abundance: few
CDR3nt: TGTGCCAGCAGCCCAGAGTTAGGAAATGAGCAGTTCTTC
CDR3aa: CASSPELGNEQFF

v_gene: TRBV10-2
j_gene: TRBJ1-6
d_gene: NA
len: 16
abundance: NA
CDR3nt: TGCGCCAGCAGTGAGTCTTGGCAGACTGGGAATTCACCCCTCCACTTT
CDR3aa: CASSESWQTGNSPLHF

v_gene: TRBV4-1
j_gene: TRBJ2-3
d_gene: TRBD2
len: 15
abundance: once
CDR3nt: TGCGCCAGCTATATAGCGGGGGAGGGCACAGATACGCAGTATTTT
CDR3aa: CASYIAGEGTDTQYF

v_gene: TRBV6-5
j_gene: TRBJ1-2
d_gene: NA
len: 14
abundance: NA
CDR3nt: TGTGCCAGCAGTCCTGGACAGCTCTCCTATGGCTACACCTTC
CDR3aa: CASSPGQLSYGYTF

v_gene: TRBV2
j_gene: TRBJ1-1
d_gene: NA
len: 13
abundance: NA
CDR3nt: TGTGCCAGCATTCCGGCAGGCAACACTGAAGCTTTCTTT
CDR3aa: CASIPAGNTEAFF

v_gene: TRBV27
j_gene: TRBJ1-1
d_gene: NA
len: 14
abundance: NA
CDR3nt: TGTGCCAGCAGTTTATTGGGCAGGAACACTGAAGCTTTCTTT
CDR3aa: CASSLLGRNTEAFF

v_gene: TRBV14
j_gene: TRBJ1-2
d_gene: NA
len: 13
abundance: NA
CDR3nt: TGTGCCAGCAGCCACTCAGTCATCTATGGCTACACCTTC
CDR3aa: CASSHSVIYGYTF

v_gene: TRBV11-2
j_gene: TRBJ2-5
d_gene: TRBD2
len: 14
abundance: NA
CDR3nt: TGTGCCAGCAGCCTCTCGGGGGGGAGAGAGACCCAGTACTTC
CDR3aa: CASSLSGGRETQYF

v_gene: TRBV28
j_gene: TRBJ1-2
d_gene: NA
len: 14
abundance: NA
CDR3nt: TGTGCCAGCAGAGAACCCGGCCGTACAAGAGGCTACACCTTC
CDR3aa: CASREPGRTRGYTF

v_gene: TRBV7-9
j_gene: TRBJ1-2
d_gene: NA
len: 15
abundance: NA
CDR3nt: TGTGCCAGCAGCCCAGACAGGAGAGCTAACTATGGCTACACCTTC
CDR3aa: CASSPDRRANYGYTF

v_gene: TRBV10-2
j_gene: TRBJ1-6
d_gene: NA
len: 14
abundance: NA
CDR3nt: TGCGCCAGCAGTGAGGGAGGGTACAATTCACCCCTCCACTTT
CDR3aa: CASSEGGYNSPLHF

v_gene: TRBV5-1
j_gene: TRBJ1-2
d_gene: TRBD1
len: 13
abundance: NA
CDR3nt: TGCGCCAGCAGCTTGACAGGGGACTATGGCTACACCTTC
CDR3aa: CASSLTGDYGYTF

v_gene: TRBV7-2
j_gene: TRBJ1-1
d_gene: NA
len: 15
abundance: NA
CDR3nt: TGTGCCAGCAGCTTAGACACAGGGTTCATAGCTGAAGCTTTCTTT
CDR3aa: CASSLDTGFIAEAFF

v_gene: TRBV28
j_gene: TRBJ2-3
d_gene: NA
len: 13
abundance: NA
CDR3nt: TGTGCCAGCAGTCGGAGCTCGTGGGGTGTGCAGTATTTT
CDR3aa: CASSRSSWGVQYF

v_gene: TRBV11-3
j_gene: TRBJ2-3
d_gene: TRBD2
len: 15
abundance: few
CDR3nt: TGTGCCAGCAGCCCCGGGACTAGCTTCCGAGATACGCAGTATTTT
CDR3aa: CASSPGTSFRDTQYF

v_gene: TRBV7-2
j_gene: TRBJ2-7
d_gene: NA
len: 14
abundance: NA
CDR3nt: TGTGCCAGCAGCCCCGGGGGCGGATCCTACGAGCAGTACTTC
CDR3aa: CASSPGGGSYEQYF

v_gene: TRBV30
j_gene: TRBJ2-7
d_gene: NA
len: 13
abundance: NA
CDR3nt: TGTGCCTGGAGTGCCGGGAACTCCTACGAGCAGTACTTC
CDR3aa: CAWSAGNSYEQYF

v_gene: TRBV19
j_gene: TRBJ2-2
d_gene: TRBD2
len: 14
abundance: once
CDR3nt: TGTGCCAGTAGTGCCAGCGGGGGGACCGGGGAGCTGTTTTTT
CDR3aa: CASSASGGTGELFF

v_gene: TRBV11-2
j_gene: TRBJ1-1
d_gene: NA
len: 16
abundance: NA
CDR3nt: TGTGCCAGCAGCTTAGCCCCCCCAGGGTTGAACACTGAAGCTTTCTTT
CDR3aa: CASSLAPPGLNTEAFF

v_gene: TRBV6-6
j_gene: TRBJ1-2
d_gene: NA
len: 14
abundance: NA
CDR3nt: TGTGCCAGCAGCAGAAACAGGGAATCCCATGGCTACACCTTC
CDR3aa: CASSRNRESHGYTF

v_gene: TRBV18
j_gene: TRBJ1-2
d_gene: NA
len: 14
abundance: once
CDR3nt: TGTGCCAGCTCACCAGGGGGAATAAACTATGGCTACACCTTC
CDR3aa: CASSPGGINYGYTF

v_gene: TRBV19
j_gene: TRBJ2-5
d_gene: NA
len: 15
abundance: NA
CDR3nt: TGTGCCAGTAGTATAGGAGGGACAACTCAAGAGACCCAGTACTTC
CDR3aa: CASSIGGTTQETQYF

v_gene: TRBV10-3
j_gene: TRBJ2-1
d_gene: TRBD2
len: 15
abundance: few
CDR3nt: TGTGCCATCAGTGGAACTAGCGGGGGGGTTCAGGAGCAGTTCTTC
CDR3aa: CAISGTSGGVQEQFF

v_gene: TRBV7-6
j_gene: TRBJ1-4
d_gene: NA
len: 12
abundance: NA
CDR3nt: TGTGCCAGCAGCTCTCCTAATGAAAAACTGTTTTTT
CDR3aa: CASSSPNEKLFF

v_gene: TRBV28
j_gene: TRBJ1-1
d_gene: TRBD1
len: 17
abundance: NA
CDR3nt: TGTGCCAGCAGTGGGCCGGGGACAGCCACGGGGAACACTGAAGCTTTCTTT
CDR3aa: CASSGPGTATGNTEAFF

v_gene: TRBV6-1
j_gene: TRBJ2-7
d_gene: TRBD1
len: 13
abundance: NA
CDR3nt: TGTGCCAGCAGCCGGACAGGGGAGGGGGAGCAGTACTTC
CDR3aa: CASSRTGEGEQYF

v_gene: TRBV28
j_gene: TRBJ2-3
d_gene: TRBD1
len: 14
abundance: NA
CDR3nt: TGTGCCAGCGAGCTCGGGACAGGGAAAGGTACGCAGTATTTT
CDR3aa: CASELGTGKGTQYF

v_gene: TRBV7-6
j_gene: TRBJ2-2
d_gene: NA
len: 17
abundance: NA
CDR3nt: TGTGCCAGCAGCCTCCGGGCCCCACTACCGAACACCGGGGAGCTGTTTTTT
CDR3aa: CASSLRAPLPNTGELFF

v_gene: TRBV27
j_gene: TRBJ2-7
d_gene: TRBD1
len: 15
abundance: NA
CDR3nt: TGTGCCAGCTCCCGGGACAGGAGATTTCGATGGGAGCAGTACTTC
CDR3aa: CASSRDRRFRWEQYF

v_gene: TRBV5-6
j_gene: TRBJ1-2
d_gene: NA
len: 16
abundance: NA
CDR3nt: TGTGCCAGCAGCTTGTTGGCACCCCCTCAAGGGGATGGCTACACCTTC
CDR3aa: CASSLLAPPQGDGYTF